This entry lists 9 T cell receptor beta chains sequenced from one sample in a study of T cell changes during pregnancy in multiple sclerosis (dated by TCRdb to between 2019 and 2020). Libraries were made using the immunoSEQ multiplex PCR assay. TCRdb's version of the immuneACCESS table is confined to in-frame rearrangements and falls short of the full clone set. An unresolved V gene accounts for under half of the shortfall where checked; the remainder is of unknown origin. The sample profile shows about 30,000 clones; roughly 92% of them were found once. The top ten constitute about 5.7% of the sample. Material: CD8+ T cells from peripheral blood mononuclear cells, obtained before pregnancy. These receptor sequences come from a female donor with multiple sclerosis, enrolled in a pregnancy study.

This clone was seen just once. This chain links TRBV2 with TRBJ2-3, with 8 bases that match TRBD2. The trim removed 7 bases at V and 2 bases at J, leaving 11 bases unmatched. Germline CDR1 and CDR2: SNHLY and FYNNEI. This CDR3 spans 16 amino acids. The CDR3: CASNRLRGGFTDTQYF. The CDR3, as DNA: TGTGCCAGCAATCGGCTGCGCGGGGGGTTCACAGATACGCAGTATTTT.

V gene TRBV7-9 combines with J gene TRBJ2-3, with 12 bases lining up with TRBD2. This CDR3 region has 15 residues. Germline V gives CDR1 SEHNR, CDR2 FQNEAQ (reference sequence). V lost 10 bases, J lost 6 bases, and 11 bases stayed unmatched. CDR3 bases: TGTGCCATCAAACAGGGACTAGCGGGCTCCGATACGCAGTATTTT. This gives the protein CAIKQGLAGSDTQYF.

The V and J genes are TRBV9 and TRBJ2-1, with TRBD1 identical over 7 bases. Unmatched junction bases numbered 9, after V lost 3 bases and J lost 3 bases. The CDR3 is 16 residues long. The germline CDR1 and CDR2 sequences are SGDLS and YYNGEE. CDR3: CASSGTRDSNYNEQFF. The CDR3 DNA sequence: TGTGCCAGCAGCGGTACACGGGACAGTAACTACAATGAGCAGTTCTTC.

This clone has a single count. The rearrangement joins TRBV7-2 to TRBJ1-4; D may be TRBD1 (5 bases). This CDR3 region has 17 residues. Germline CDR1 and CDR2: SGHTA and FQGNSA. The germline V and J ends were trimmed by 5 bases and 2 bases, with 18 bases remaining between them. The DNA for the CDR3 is TGTGCCAGCAGCCCCCTCCCAAAGGGGTACACTAATGAAAAACTGTTTTTT. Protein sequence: CASSPLPKGYTNEKLFF.

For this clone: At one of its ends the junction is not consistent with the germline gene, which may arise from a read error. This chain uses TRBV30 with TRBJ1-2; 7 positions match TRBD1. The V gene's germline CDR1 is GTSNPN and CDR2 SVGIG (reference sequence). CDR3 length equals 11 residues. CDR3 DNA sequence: TGTGCCTGGAGTCACGCCCGGGACAGTAGCTTC. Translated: CAWSHARDSSF.

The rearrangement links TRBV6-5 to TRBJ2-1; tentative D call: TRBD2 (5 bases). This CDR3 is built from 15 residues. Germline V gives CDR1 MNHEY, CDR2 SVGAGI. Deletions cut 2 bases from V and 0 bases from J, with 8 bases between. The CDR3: CASSYVGSSYNEQFF. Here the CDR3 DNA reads TGTGCCAGCAGTTACGTAGGGAGCTCCTACAATGAGCAGTTCTTC.

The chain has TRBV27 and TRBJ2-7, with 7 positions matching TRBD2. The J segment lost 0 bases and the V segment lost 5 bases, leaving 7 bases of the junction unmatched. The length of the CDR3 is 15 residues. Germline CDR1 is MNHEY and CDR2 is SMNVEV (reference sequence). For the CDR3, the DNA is TGTGCCAGCAGTCCCCCCGGGGGGAGCTCCTACGAGCAGTACTTC. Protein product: CASSPPGGSSYEQYF.

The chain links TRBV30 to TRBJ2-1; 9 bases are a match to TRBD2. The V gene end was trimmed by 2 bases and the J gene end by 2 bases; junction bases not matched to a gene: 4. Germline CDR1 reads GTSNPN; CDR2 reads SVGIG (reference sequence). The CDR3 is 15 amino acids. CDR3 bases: TGTGCCTGGAGTATTAGCGGGAGCCCCTACAATGAGCAGTTCTTC. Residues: CAWSISGSPYNEQFF.

The CDR3 DNA reads TGTGCCAGCAGCTTATCGGCGGCAGCTAACTATGGCTACACCTTC. Protein sequence: CASSLSAAANYGYTF. V usage is TRBV7-9 and J usage is TRBJ1-2; no reliable D call. The CDR3 spans 15 residues. CDR1 and CDR2 (germline): SEHNR, FQNEAQ (reference sequence). V was pared by 2 bases and J by 0 bases, with 10 bases between. The whole variable domain, remainder taken from reference TRBV7-9 and TRBJ1-2, is DTGVSQNPRHKITKRGQNVTFRCDPISEHNRLYWYRQTLGQGPEFLTYFQNEAQLEKSRLLSDRFSAERPKGSFSTLEIQRTEQGDSAMYLCASSLSAAANYGYTFGSGTRLTVV.